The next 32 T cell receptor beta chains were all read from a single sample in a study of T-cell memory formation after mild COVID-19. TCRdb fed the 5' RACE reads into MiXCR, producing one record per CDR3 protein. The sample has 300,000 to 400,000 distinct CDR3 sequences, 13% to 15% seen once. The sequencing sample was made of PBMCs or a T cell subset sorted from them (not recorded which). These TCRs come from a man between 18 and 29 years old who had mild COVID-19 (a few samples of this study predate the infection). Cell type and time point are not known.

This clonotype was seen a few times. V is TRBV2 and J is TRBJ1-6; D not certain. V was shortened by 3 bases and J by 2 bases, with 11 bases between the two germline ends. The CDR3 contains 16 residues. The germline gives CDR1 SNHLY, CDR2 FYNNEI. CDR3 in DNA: TGTGCCAGCAGTGATTCCATATTGGCCTATAATTCACCCCTCCACTTT. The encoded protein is CASSDSILAYNSPLHF.

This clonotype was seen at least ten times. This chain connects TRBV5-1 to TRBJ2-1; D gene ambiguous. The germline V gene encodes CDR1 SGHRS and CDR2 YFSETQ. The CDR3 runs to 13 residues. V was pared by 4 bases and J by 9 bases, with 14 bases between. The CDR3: CASSVDVRGEQFF. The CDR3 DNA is TGCGCCAGCAGCGTCGACGTCAGAGGTGAGCAGTTCTTC.

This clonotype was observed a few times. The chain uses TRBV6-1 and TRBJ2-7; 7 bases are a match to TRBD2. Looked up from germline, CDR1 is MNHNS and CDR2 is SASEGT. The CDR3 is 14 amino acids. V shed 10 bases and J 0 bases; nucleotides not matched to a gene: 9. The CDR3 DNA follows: TGTGCCACCGGGGGGTTGGGAAGCTCCTACGAGCAGTACGTC. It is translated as CATGGLGSSYEQYV.

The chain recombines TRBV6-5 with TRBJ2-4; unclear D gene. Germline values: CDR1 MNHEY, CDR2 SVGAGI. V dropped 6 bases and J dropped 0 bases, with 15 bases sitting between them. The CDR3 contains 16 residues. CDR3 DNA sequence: TGTGCCAGCAGACCCAATCTGCAGCTAGCCAAAAACATTCAGTACTTC. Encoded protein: CASRPNLQLAKNIQYF.

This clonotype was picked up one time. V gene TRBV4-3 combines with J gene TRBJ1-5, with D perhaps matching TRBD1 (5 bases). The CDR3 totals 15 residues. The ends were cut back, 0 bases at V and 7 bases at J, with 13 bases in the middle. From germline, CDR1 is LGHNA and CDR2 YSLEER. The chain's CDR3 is CASSQDYGGGQPQHF. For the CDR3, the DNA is TGCGCCAGCAGCCAAGATTACGGGGGTGGCCAGCCCCAGCATTTT.

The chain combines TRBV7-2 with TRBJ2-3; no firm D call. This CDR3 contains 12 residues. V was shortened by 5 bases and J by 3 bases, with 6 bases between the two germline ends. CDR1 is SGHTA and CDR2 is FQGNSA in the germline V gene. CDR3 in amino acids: CASSELTDTQYF. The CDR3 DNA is TGTGCCAGCAGCGAACTGACAGATACGCAGTATTTT.

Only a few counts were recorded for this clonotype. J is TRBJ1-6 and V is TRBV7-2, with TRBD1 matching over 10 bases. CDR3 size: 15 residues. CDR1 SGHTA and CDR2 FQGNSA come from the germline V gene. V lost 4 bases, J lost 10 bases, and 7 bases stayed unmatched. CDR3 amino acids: CASSSGQGVGSPLHF. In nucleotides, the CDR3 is TGTGCCAGCAGCTCTGGACAGGGGGTAGGGTCACCCCTCCACTTT.

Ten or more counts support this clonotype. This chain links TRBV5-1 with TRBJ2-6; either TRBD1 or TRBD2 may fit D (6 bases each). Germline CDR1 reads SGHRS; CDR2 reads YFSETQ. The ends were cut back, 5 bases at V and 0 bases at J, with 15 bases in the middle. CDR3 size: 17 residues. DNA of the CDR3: TGCGCCAGCAGAAACCCCGGGGGCGCCTCTGGGGCCAACGTCCTGACTTTC. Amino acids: CASRNPGGASGANVLTF.

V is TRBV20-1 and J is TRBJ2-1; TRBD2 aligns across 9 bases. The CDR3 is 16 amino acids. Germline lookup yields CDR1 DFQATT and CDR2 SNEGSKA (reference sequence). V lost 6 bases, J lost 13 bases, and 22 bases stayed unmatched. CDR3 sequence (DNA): TGCAGTGCCCCCCCTCGACGCGGGGGGGCCTCTGGCGACCAGTTCTTC. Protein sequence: CSAPPRRGGASGDQFF.

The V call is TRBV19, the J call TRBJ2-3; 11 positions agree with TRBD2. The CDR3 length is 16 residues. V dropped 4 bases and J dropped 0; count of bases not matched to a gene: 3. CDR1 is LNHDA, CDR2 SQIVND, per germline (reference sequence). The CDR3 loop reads CASSRLAGSSTDTQYF. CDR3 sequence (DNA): TGTGCCAGTAGTAGACTAGCGGGGAGTAGCACAGATACGCAGTATTTT. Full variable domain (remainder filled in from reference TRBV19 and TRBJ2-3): DGGITQSPKYLFRKEGQNVTLSCEQNLNHDAMYWYRQDPGQGLRLIYYSQIVNDFQKGDIAEGYSVSREKKESFPLTVTSAQKNPTAFYLCASSRLAGSSTDTQYFGPGTRLTVL.

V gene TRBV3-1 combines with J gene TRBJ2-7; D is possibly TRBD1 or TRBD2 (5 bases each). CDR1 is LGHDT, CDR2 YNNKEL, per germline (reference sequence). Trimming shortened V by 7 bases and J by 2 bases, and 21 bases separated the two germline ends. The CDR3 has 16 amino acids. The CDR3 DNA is TGTGCCAGCAACCCACCCCTACCGGGACCCGCCTACGAGCAGTACTTC. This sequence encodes CASNPPLPGPAYEQYF.

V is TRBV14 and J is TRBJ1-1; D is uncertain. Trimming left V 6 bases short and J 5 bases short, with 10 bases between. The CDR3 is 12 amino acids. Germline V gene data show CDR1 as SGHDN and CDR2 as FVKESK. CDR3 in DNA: TGTGCCAGCAGGGGTAGTGGAACTGAAGCTTTCTTT. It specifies CASRGSGTEAFF.

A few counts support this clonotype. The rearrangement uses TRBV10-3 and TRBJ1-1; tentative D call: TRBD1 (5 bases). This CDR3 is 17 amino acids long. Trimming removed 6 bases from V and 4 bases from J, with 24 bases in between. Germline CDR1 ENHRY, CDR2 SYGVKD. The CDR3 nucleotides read TGTGCCATCAGGTCTGACAGACCCGGGGCGCCGGTCACTGAAGCTTTCTTT. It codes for CAIRSDRPGAPVTEAFF.

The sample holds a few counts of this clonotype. The CDR3 DNA reads TGCAGTGCCGAGTCTAGGTCCCAGCCCCAGCATTTT. It yields the protein CSAESRSQPQHF. The chain links TRBV20-1 to TRBJ1-5, with unresolved D. The CDR3 is 12 residues long. Germline CDR1 is DFQATT and CDR2 is SNEGSKA (reference sequence). The V end lost 6 bases, the J end lost 7 bases, and 13 bases lay between the germline ends.

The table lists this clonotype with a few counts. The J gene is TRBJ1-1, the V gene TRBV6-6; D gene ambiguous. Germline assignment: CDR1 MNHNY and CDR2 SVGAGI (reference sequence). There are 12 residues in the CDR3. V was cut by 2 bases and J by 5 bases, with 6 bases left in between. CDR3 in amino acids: CASSYMGTEAFF. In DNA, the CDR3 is TGTGCCAGCAGTTACATGGGGACTGAAGCTTTCTTT.

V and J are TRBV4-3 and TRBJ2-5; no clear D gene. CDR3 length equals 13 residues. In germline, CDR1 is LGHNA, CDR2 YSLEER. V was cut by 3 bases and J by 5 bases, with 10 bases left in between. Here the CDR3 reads CASSHLGEETQYF. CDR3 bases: TGCGCCAGCAGCCACCTGGGTGAGGAGACCCAGTACTTC.

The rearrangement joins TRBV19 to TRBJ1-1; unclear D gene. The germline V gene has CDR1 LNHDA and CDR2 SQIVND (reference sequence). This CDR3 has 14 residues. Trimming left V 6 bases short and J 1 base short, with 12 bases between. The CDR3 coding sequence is TGTGCCAGTAGCCAGATCACCGGGAACACTGAAGCTTTCTTT. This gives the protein CASSQITGNTEAFF.

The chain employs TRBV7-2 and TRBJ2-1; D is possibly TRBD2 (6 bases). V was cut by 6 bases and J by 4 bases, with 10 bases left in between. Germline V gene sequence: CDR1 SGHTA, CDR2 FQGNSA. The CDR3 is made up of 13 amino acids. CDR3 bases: TGTGCCAGCAGGCAGACTAGATACAATGAGCAGTTCTTC. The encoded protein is CASRQTRYNEQFF. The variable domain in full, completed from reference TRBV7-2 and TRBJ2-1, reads GAGVSQSPSNKVTEKGKDVELRCDPISGHTALYWYRQSLGQGLEFLIYFQGNSAPDKSGLPSDRFSAERTGGSVSTLTIQRTQQEDSAVYLCASRQTRYNEQFFGPGTRLTVL.

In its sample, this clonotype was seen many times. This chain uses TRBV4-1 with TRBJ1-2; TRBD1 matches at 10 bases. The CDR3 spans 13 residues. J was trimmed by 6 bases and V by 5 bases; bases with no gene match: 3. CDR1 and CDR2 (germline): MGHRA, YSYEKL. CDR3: CASSSTGGDGYTF. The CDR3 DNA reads TGCGCCAGCAGCTCGACAGGGGGCGATGGCTACACCTTC.

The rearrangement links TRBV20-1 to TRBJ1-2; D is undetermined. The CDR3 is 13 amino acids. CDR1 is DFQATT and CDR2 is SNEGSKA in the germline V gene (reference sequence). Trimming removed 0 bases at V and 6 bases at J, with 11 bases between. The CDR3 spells CSARDSSNHGYTF. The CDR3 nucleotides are TGCAGTGCTAGAGATAGCTCTAATCATGGCTACACCTTC.

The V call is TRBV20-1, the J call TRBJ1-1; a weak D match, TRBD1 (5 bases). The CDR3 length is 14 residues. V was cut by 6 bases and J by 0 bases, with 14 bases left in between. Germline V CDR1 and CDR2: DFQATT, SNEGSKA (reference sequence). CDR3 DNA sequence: TGCAGTGCGCCAGACGGGACGGTGAACACTGAAGCTTTCTTT. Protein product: CSAPDGTVNTEAFF.

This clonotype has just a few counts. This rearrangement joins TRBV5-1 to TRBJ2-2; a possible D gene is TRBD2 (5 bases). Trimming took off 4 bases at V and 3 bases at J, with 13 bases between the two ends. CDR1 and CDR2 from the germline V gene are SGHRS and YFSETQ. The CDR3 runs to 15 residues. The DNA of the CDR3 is TGCGCCAGCAGCCCCGACGGGATAGACACCGGGGAGCTGTTTTTT. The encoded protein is CASSPDGIDTGELFF.

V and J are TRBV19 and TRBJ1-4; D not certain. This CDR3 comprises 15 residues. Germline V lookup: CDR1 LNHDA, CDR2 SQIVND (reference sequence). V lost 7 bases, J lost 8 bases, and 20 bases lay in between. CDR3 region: CASTPRILRREKLFF. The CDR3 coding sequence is TGTGCCAGTACCCCCCGGATCCTTAGGAGGGAAAAACTGTTTTTT. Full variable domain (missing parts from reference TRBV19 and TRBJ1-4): DGGITQSPKYLFRKEGQNVTLSCEQNLNHDAMYWYRQDPGQGLRLIYYSQIVNDFQKGDIAEGYSVSREKKESFPLTVTSAQKNPTAFYLCASTPRILRREKLFFGSGTQLSVL.

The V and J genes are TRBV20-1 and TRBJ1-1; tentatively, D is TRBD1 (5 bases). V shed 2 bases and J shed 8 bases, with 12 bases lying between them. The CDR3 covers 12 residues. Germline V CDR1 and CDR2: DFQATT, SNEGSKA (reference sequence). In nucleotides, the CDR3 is TGCAGTGCTAGACACCAAGAGGGGGAAGCTTTCTTT. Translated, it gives CSARHQEGEAFF.

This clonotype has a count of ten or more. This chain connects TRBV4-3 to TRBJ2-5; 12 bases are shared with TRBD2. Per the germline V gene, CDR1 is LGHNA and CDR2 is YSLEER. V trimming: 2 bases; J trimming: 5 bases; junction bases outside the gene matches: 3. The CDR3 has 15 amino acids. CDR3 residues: CASSQLAGGLETQYF. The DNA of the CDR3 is TGCGCCAGCAGCCAACTAGCGGGGGGGCTGGAGACCCAGTACTTC.

The CDR3 DNA follows: TGTGCCAGCAGCTTAGGTGGCAGCGCTCCCTTCACAGATACGCAGTATTTT. Its translation: CASSLGGSAPFTDTQYF. The gene calls are TRBV11-2 and TRBJ2-3; the D is unclear. Trimming cost V 1 base and J 2 bases, with 16 bases left between them. Germline V gene sequence: CDR1 SGHAT, CDR2 FQNNGV. The CDR3 covers 17 residues.

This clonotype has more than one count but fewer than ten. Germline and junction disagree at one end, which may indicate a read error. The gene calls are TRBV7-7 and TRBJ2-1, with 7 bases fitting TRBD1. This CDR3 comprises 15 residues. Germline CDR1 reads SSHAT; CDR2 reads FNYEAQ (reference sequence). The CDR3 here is CASSHRAGGNNEQFF. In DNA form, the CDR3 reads TGTGCTAGCAGCCACCGGGCAGGGGGTAACAATGAGCAGTTCTTC.

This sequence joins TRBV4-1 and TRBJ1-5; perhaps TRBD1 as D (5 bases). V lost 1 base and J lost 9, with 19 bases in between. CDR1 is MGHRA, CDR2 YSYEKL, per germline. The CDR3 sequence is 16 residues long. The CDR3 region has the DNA TGCGCCAGCAGCCAAGTTCCCCCTAAGGGGAAGTTGCCCCAGCATTTT. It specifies CASSQVPPKGKLPQHF.

The CDR3 DNA reads as TGTGCCAGCAGCTTACGGTCCGGGGAGGATCAGCCCCAGCATTTT. Translating it yields CASSLRSGEDQPQHF. The chain couples TRBV7-2 to TRBJ1-5; D unclear. Germline V CDR1 and CDR2: SGHTA, FQGNSA. V was shortened by 2 bases and J by 5 bases, with 13 bases between the two germline ends. The CDR3 is made up of 15 amino acids. The whole variable domain, remainder taken from reference TRBV7-2 and TRBJ1-5, is GAGVSQSPSNKVTEKGKDVELRCDPISGHTALYWYRQSLGQGLEFLIYFQGNSAPDKSGLPSDRFSAERTGGSVSTLTIQRTQQEDSAVYLCASSLRSGEDQPQHFGDGTRLSIL.

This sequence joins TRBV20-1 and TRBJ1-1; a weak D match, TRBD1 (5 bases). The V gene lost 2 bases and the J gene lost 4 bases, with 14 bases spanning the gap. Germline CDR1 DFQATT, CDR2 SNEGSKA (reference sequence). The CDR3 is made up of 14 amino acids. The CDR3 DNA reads TGCAGTGCTAGATTAATAAAAGGGGCCACTGAAGCTTTCTTT. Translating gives CSARLIKGATEAFF.

CDR3 in amino acids: CASSPPNTHEQYV. CDR3 nucleotides: TGTGCCAGCTCACCACCGAATACACACGAGCAGTACGTC. The gene calls are TRBV18 and TRBJ2-7; D unclear. The CDR3 is 13 residues long. Germline V gene data show CDR1 as KGHSH and CDR2 as LQKENI. V lost 0 bases to trimming and J lost 5 bases, with 8 bases between them.

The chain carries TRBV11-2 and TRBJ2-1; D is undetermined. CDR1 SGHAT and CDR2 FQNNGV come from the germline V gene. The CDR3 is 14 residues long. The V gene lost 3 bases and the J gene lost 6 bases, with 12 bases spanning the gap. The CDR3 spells CASSFLAKVNEQFF. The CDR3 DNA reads TGTGCCAGCAGCTTCCTCGCTAAGGTCAATGAGCAGTTCTTC. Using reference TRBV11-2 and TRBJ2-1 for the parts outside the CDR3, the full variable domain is EAGVAQSPRYKIIEKRQSVAFWCNPISGHATLYWYQQILGQGPKLLIQFQNNGVVDDSQLPKDRFSAERLKGVDSTLKIQPAKLEDSAVYLCASSFLAKVNEQFFGPGTRLTVL.